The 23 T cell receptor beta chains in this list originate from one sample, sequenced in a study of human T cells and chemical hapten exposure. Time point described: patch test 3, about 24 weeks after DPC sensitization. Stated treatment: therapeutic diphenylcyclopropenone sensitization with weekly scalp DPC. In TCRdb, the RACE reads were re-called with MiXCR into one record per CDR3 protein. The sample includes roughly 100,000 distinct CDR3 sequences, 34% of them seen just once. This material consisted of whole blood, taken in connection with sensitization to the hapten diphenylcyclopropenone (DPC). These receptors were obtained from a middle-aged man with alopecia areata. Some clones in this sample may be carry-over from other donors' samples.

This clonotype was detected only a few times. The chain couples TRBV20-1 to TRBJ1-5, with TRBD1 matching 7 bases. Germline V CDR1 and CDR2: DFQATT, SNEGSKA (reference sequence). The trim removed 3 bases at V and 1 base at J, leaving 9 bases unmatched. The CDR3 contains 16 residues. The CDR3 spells CSARARTGVSNQPQHF. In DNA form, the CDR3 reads TGCAGTGCTAGGGCTAGGACAGGTGTAAGCAATCAGCCCCAGCATTTT.

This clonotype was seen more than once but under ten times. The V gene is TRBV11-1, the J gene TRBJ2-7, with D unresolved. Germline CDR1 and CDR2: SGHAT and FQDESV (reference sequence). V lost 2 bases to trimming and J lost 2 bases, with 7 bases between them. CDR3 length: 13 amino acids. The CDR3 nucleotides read TGTGCCAGCAGCTTAAATATCCCCTACGAGCAGTACTTC. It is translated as CASSLNIPYEQYF.

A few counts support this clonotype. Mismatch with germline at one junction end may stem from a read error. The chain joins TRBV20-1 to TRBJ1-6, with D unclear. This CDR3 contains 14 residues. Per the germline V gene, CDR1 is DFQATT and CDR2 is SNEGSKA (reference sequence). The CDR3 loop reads CSAGEGTTNSPLHF. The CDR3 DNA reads TGCAGTGCTGGAGAGGGAACCACTAACTCACCCCTCCATTTT.

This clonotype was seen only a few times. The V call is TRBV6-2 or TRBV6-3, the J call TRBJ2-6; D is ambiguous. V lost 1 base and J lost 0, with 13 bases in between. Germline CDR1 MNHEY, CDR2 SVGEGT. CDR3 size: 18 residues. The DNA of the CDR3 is TGTGCCAGCAGTTACTTTCGGGCCGAGTCCTCTGGGGCCAACGTCCTGACTTTC. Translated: CASSYFRAESSGANVLTF.

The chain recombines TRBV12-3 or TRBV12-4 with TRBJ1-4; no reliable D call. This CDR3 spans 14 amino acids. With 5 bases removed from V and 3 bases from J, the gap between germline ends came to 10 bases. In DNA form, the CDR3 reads TGTGCCAGCAGTCGGGGTGACCCTAATGAAAAACTGTTTTTT. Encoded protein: CASSRGDPNEKLFF.

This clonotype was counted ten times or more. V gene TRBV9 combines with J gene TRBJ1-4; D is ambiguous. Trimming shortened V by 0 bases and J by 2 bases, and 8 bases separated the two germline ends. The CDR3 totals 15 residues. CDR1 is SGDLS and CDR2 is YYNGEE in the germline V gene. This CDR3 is CASSVGGATNEKLFF. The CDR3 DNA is TGTGCCAGCAGCGTAGGAGGAGCTACTAATGAAAAACTGTTTTTT.

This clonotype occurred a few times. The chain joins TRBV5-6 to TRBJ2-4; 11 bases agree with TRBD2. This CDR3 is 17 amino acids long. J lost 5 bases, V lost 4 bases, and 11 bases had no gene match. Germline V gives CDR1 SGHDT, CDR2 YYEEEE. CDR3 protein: CASSPETGTSGENIQYF. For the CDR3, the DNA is TGTGCCAGCAGCCCTGAAACCGGGACTAGCGGAGAAAACATTCAGTACTTC.

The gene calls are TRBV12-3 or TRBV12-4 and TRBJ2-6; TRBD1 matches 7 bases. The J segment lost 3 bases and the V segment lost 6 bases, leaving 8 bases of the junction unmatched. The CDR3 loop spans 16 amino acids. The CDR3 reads CASSSNRGSGANVLTF. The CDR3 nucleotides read TGTGCCAGCAGCTCAAACAGGGGAAGTGGGGCCAACGTCCTGACTTTC.

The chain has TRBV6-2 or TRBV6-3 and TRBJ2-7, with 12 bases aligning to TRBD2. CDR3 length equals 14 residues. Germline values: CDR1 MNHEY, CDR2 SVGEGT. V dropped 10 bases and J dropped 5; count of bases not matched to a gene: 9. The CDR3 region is CATGRTSGKNEQYF. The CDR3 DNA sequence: TGTGCCACCGGGAGGACTAGCGGGAAGAACGAGCAGTACTTC.

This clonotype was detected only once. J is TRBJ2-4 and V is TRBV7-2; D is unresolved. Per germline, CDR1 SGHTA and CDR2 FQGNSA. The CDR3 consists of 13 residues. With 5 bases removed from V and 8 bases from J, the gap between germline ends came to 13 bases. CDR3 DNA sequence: TGTGCCAGCAGCCCCGGCTCCGCTCACATTCAGTACTTC. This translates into CASSPGSAHIQYF. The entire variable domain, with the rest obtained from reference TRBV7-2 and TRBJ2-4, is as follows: GAGVSQSPSNKVTEKGKDVELRCDPISGHTALYWYRQSLGQGLEFLIYFQGNSAPDKSGLPSDRFSAERTGGSVSTLTIQRTQQEDSAVYLCASSPGSAHIQYFGAGTRLSVL.

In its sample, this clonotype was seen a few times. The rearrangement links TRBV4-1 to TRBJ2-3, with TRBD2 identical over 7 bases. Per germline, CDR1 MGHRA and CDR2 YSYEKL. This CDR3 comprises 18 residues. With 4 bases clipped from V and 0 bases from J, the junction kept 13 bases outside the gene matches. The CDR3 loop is CASSPEGTGRLSTDTQYF. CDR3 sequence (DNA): TGCGCCAGCAGCCCCGAGGGGACCGGGAGGCTCAGCACAGATACGCAGTATTTT.

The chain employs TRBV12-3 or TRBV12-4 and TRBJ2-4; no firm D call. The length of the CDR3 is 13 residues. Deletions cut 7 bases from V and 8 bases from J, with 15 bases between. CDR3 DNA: TGTGCCAGCACCCTCCCCACCAAGGACATTCAGTACTTC. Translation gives CASTLPTKDIQYF.

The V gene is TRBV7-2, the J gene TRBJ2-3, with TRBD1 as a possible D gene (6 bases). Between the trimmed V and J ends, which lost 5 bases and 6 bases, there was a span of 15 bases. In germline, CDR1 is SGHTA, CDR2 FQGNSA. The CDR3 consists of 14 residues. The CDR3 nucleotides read TGTGCCAGCAGCCACGGACAGCTCTTTGATACGCAGTATTTT. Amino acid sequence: CASSHGQLFDTQYF.

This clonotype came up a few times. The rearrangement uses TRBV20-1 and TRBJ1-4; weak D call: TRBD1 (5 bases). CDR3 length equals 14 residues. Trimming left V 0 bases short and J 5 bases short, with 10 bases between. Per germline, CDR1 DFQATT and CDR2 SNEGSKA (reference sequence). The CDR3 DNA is TGCAGTGCTAGAGATTTGGCAGGGAATGAAAAACTGTTTTTT. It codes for CSARDLAGNEKLFF.

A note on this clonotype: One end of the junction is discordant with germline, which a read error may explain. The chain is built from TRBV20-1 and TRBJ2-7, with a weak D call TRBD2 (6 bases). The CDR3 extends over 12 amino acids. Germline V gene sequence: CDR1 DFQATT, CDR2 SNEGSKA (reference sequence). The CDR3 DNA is TGCAGTGCTAGAGATAGGGAGGCGAGTCAGGACTTC. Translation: CSARDREASQDF.

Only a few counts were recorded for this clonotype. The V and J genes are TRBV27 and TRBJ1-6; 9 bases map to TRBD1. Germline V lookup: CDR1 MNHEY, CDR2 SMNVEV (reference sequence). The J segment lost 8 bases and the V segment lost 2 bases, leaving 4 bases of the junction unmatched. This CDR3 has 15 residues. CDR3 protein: CASSLARTGDSPLHF. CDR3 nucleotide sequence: TGTGCCAGCAGTTTAGCCCGGACAGGGGATTCACCCCTCCACTTT.

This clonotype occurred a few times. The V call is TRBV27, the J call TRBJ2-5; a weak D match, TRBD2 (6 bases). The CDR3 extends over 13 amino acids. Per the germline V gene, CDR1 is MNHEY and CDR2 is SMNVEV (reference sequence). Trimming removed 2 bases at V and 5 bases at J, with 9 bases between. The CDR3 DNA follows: TGTGCCAGCAGTTTAGGGGGGATGGAGACCCAGTACTTC. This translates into CASSLGGMETQYF.

CDR3: CASSTGTGIDTQYF. DNA for the CDR3: TGTGCCAGCAGTACCGGGACAGGGATAGATACGCAGTATTTT. The V gene is TRBV6-5, the J gene TRBJ2-3, with TRBD1 identical over 9 bases. The V segment lost 5 bases and the J segment 5 bases; nucleotides outside the gene matches: 5. CDR3 size: 14 residues. CDR1 is MNHEY, CDR2 SVGAGI, per germline.

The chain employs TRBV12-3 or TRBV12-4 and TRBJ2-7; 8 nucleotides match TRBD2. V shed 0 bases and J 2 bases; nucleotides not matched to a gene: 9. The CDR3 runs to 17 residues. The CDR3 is CASSLAGLGLEAYEQYF. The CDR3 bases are TGTGCCAGCAGTTTAGCGGGGTTGGGACTAGAGGCCTACGAGCAGTACTTC.

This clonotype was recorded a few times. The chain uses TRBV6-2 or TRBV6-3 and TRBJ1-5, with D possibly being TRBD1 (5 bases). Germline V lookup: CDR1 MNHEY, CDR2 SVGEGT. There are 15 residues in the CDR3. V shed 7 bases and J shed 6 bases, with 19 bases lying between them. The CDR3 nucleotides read TGTGCCAGCACCCCCCAGGGAGTGGAGCGTCAGCCCCAGCATTTT. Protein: CASTPQGVERQPQHF.

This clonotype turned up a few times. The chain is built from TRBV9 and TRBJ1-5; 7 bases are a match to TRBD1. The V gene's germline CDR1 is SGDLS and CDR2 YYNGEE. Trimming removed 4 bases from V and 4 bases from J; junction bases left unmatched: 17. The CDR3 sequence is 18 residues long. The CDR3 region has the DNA TGTGCCAGCAGCACCCGAGCGTCGAGCCGACAGGGAAATCAGCCCCAGCATTTT. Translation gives CASSTRASSRQGNQPQHF. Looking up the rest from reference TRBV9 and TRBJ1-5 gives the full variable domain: DSGVTQTPKHLITATGQRVTLRCSPRSGDLSVYWYQQSLDQGLQFLIQYYNGEERAKGNILERFSAQQFPDLHSELNLSSLELGDSALYFCASSTRASSRQGNQPQHFGDGTRLSIL.

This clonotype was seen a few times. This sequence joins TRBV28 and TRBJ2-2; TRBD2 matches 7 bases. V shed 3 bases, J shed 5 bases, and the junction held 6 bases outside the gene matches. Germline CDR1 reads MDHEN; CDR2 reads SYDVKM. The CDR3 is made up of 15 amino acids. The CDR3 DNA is TGTGCCAGCAGTTTTGTAGCGGGCAAGACCGGGGAGCTGTTTTTT. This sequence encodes CASSFVAGKTGELFF.

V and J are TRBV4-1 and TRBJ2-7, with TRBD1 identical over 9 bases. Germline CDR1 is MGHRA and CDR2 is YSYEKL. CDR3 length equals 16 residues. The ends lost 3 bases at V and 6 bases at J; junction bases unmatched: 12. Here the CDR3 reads CASSHRRMDRGCEQYV. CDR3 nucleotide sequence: TGCGCCAGCAGCCACCGAAGGATGGACAGGGGATGCGAGCAGTACGTC.